Below are 9 T cell receptor beta chains sequenced from a single sample in a study of human T cells and chemical hapten exposure. Unfractionated whole blood was the source from which total RNA was extracted. TCRdb called the 5' RACE reads again in MiXCR, with one record for every CDR3 protein. Of 110,000 or so distinct CDR3 sequences listed, approximately 20% are singletons. The receptors derive from a human donor in good health.

The chain carries TRBV11-3 and TRBJ2-7; a weak D match, TRBD2 (7 bases). The germline V and J ends were trimmed by 4 bases and 7 bases, with 14 bases remaining between them. CDR1 SGHNT and CDR2 YENEEA come from the germline V gene. The CDR3 is 13 residues long. The CDR3 DNA sequence: TGTGCCAGCAGCTCCGCGGGGGCCGGGGAGCAGTACTTC. Its translation: CASSSAGAGEQYF.

J is TRBJ2-2 and V is TRBV5-1; D ambiguous. The germline CDR1 and CDR2 sequences are SGHRS and YFSETQ. The CDR3 length is 14 residues. V shed 4 bases and J shed 1 base, with 8 bases lying between them. The CDR3 DNA reads TGCGCCAGCAGCAGGACCGTGAACACCGGGGAGCTGTTTTTT. The encoded protein is CASSRTVNTGELFF.

This clonotype turned up a few times. The chain is built from TRBV4-2 and TRBJ2-7; 8 bases map to TRBD1. The CDR3 runs to 16 residues. CDR1 and CDR2 from the germline V gene are LGHNA and YNFKEQ. V trimming: 0 bases; J trimming: 0 bases; junction bases outside the gene matches: 4. The CDR3 DNA sequence: TGTGCCAGCAGCCAAGAATGGACAGGGATCTCCTACGAGCAGTACTTC. It yields the protein CASSQEWTGISYEQYF.

This clonotype was detected ten times or more. The chain recombines TRBV20-1 with TRBJ2-1; 15 bases are a match to TRBD2. This CDR3 has 16 residues. Trimming at V came to 3 bases and at J to 10 bases, leaving 10 bases not matched to a gene. Germline values: CDR1 DFQATT, CDR2 SNEGSKA (reference sequence). CDR3 sequence: CSASWGTSGRKWEQFF. In nucleotides, the CDR3 is TGCAGTGCTAGTTGGGGGACTAGCGGGAGGAAATGGGAGCAGTTCTTC.

The chain combines TRBV29-1 with TRBJ1-5; D is uncertain. The CDR3 length is 12 residues. Germline V gives CDR1 SQVTM, CDR2 ANQGSEA. Trimming cost V 4 bases and J 10 bases, with 14 bases left between them. The CDR3 loop is CSVVEVGGPQHF. For the CDR3, the DNA is TGCAGCGTTGTCGAGGTTGGAGGACCCCAGCATTTT.

This clonotype was counted ten times or more. The genes are TRBV18 and TRBJ2-1; TRBD2 matches at 8 bases. The V gene end was trimmed by 3 bases and the J gene end by 8 bases; junction bases not matched to a gene: 21. Looked up from germline, CDR1 is KGHSH and CDR2 is LQKENI. The CDR3 totals 19 residues. The chain's CDR3 is CASSPPRPGYAGGGYEQFF. CDR3 nucleotides: TGTGCCAGCTCACCTCCCCGACCCGGATACGCGGGAGGCGGTTATGAGCAGTTCTTC.

This clonotype has more than one count but fewer than ten. V and J are TRBV4-1 and TRBJ2-3; D is unresolved. CDR1 and CDR2 from the germline V gene are MGHRA and YSYEKL. The CDR3 is 12 residues long. With 4 bases removed from V and 10 bases from J, the gap between germline ends came to 12 bases. The CDR3 DNA follows: TGCGCCAGCAGCCCCGGACGTCCATCGCAGTATTTT. This sequence encodes CASSPGRPSQYF.

This chain joins TRBV7-2 and TRBJ1-1, with D possibly being TRBD1 (5 bases). The CDR3 extends over 15 amino acids. From germline, CDR1 is SGHTA and CDR2 FQGNSA. The V end lost 1 base, the J end lost 4 bases, and 13 bases lay between the germline ends. The CDR3 DNA follows: TGTGCCAGCAGCTTAGAGGTTGGGGGTGGCACTGAAGCTTTCTTT. It codes for CASSLEVGGGTEAFF.

This clonotype was recorded a few times. The rearrangement uses TRBV20-1 and TRBJ2-5; TRBD2 matches at 7 bases. This CDR3 spans 13 amino acids. The V gene's germline CDR1 is DFQATT and CDR2 SNEGSKA (reference sequence). Trimming cost V 5 bases and J 4 bases; bases outside gene matches: 7. CDR3 amino acids: CSASKAGLETQYF. CDR3 DNA sequence: TGCAGTGCTTCTAAAGCGGGGTTAGAGACCCAGTACTTC.